This T cell receptor (beta chain) was sequenced for a study of T cell responses to AZD1222 COVID-19 vaccine. Findings of the study overall: Once two AZD1222 doses were given, Spike-specific TCR breadth and depth went up.

Trimming took off 7 bases at V and 3 bases at J, with 7 bases between the two ends. The CDR3 is 13 amino acids. Germline CDR1 SNHLY, CDR2 FYNNEI. Notes on this clone: Its target is not known.

Sequencing used immunoSEQ multiplex PCR; TCRdb keeps in-frame clones, though not all of them. Here the sample spans approximately 49,000 clones, approximately 79% being singletons. This clonotype originated in an adult in good health. The chain joins TRBV2 to TRBJ1-6; D remains unclear. This sample comprised peripheral blood, obtained on day 0 of MenACWY control vaccination. CDR3 in amino acids: CASTVDYNSPLHF. CDR3 DNA sequence: TGTGCCAGCACGGTCGACTATAATTCACCCCTCCACTTT. The whole variable domain, filled in from reference TRBV2 and TRBJ1-6, reads EPEVTQTPSHQVTQMGQEVILRCVPISNHLYFYWYRQILGQKVEFLVSFYNNEISEKSEIFDDQFSVERPDGSNFTLKIRSTKLEDSAMYFCASTVDYNSPLHFGNGTRLTVT.